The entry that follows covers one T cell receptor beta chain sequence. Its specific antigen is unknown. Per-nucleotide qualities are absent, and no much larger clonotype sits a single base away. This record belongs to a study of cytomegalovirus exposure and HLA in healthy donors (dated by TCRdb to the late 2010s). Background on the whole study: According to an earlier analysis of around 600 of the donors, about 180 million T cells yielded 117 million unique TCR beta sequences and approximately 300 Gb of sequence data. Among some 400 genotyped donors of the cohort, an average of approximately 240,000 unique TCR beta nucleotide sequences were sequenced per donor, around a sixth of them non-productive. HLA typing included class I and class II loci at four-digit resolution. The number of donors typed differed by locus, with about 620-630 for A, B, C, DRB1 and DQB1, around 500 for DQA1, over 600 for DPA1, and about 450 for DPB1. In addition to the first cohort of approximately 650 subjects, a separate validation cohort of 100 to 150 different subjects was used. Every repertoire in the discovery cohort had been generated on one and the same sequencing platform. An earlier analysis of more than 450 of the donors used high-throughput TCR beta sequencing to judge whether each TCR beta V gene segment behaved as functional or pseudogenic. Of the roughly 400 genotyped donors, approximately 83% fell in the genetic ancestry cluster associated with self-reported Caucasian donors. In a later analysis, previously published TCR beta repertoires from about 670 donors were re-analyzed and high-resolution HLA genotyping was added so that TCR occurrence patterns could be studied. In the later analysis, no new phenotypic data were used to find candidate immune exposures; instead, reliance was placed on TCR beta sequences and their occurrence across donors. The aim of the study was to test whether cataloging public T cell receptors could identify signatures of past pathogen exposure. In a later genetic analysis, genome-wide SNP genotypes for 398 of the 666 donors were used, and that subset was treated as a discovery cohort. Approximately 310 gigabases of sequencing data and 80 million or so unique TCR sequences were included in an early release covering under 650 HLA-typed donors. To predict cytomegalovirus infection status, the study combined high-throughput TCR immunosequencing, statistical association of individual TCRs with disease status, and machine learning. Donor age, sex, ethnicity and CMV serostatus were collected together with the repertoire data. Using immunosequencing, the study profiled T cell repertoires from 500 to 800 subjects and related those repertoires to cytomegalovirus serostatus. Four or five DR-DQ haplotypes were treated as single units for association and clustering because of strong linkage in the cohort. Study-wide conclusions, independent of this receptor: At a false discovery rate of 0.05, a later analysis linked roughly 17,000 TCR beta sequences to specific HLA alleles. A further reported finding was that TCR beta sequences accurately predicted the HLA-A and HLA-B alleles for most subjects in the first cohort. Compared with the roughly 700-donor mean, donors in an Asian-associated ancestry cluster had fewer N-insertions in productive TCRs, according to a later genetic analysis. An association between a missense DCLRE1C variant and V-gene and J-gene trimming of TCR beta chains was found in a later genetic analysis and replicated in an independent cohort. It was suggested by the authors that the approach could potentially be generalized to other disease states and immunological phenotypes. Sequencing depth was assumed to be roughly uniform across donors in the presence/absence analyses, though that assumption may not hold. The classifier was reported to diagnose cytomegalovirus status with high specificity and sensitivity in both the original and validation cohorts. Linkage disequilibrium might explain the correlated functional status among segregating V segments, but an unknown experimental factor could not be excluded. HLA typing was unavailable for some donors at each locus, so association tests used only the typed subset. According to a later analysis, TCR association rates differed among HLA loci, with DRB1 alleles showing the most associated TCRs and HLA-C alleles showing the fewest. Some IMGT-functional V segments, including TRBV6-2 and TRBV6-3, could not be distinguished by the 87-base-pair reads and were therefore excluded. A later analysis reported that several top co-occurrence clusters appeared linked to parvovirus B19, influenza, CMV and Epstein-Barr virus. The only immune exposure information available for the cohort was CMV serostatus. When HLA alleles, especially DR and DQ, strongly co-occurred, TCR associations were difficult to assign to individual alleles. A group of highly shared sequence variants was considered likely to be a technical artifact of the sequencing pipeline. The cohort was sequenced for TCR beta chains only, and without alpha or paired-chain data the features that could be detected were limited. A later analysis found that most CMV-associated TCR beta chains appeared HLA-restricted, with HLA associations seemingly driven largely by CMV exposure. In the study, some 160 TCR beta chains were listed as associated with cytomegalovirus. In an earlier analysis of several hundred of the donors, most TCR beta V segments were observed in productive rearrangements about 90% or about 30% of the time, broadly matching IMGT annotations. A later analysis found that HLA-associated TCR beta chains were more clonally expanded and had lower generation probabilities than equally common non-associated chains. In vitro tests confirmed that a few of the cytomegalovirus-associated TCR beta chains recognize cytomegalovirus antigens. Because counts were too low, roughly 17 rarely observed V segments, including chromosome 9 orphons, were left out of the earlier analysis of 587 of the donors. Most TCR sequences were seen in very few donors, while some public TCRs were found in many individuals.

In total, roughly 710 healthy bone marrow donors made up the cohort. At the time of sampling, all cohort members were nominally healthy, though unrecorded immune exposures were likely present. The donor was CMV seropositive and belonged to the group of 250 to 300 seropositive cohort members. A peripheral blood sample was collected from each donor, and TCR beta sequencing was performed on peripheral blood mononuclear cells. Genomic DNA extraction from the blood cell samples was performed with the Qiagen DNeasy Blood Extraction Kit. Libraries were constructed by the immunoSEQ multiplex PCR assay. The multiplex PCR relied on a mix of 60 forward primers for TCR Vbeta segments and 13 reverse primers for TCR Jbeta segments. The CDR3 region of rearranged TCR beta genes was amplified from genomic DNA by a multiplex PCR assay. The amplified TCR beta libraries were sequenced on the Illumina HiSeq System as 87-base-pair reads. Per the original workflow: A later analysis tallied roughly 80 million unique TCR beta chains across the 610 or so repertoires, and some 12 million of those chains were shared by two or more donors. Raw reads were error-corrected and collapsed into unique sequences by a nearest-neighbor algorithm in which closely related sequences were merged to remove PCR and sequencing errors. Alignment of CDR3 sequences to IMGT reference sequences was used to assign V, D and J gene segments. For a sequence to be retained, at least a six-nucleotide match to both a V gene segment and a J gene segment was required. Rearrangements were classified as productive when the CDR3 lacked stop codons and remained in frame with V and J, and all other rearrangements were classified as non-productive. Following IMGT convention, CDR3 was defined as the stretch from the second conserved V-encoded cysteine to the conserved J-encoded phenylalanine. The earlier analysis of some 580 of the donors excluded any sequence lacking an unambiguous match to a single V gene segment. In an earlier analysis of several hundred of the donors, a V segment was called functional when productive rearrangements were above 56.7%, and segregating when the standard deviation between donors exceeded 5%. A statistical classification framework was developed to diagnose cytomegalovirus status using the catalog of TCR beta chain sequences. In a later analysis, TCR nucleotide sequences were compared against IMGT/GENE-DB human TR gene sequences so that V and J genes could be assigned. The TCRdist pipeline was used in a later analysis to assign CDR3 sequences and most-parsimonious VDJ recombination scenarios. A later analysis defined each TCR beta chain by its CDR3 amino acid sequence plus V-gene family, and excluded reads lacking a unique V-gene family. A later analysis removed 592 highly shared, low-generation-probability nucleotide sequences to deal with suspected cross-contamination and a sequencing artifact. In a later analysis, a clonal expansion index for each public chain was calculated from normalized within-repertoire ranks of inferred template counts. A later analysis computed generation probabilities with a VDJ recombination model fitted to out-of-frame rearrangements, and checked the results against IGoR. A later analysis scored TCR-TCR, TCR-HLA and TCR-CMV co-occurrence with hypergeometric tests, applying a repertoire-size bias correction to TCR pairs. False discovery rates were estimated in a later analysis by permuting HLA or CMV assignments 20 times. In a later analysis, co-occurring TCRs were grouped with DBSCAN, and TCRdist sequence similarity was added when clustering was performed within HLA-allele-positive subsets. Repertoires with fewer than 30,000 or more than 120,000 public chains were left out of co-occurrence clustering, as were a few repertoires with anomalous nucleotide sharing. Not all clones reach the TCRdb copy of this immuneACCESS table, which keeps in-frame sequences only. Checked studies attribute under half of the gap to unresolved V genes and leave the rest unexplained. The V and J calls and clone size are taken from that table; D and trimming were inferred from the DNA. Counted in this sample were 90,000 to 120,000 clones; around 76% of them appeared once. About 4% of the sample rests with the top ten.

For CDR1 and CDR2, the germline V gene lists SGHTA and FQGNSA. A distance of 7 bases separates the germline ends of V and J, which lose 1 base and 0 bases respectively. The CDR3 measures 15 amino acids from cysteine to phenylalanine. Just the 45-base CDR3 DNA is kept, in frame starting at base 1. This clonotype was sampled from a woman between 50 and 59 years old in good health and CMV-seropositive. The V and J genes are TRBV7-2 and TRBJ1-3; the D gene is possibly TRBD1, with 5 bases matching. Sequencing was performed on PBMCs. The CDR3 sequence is CASSLVGGSGNTIYF. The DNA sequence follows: TGTGCCAGCAGCTTAGTGGGGGGCTCTGGAAACACCATATATTTT. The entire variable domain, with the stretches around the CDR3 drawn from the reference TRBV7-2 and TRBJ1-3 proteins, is GAGVSQSPSNKVTEKGKDVELRCDPISGHTALYWYRQSLGQGLEFLIYFQGNSAPDKSGLPSDRFSAERTGGSVSTLTIQRTQQEDSAVYLCASSLVGGSGNTIYFGEGSWLTVV.